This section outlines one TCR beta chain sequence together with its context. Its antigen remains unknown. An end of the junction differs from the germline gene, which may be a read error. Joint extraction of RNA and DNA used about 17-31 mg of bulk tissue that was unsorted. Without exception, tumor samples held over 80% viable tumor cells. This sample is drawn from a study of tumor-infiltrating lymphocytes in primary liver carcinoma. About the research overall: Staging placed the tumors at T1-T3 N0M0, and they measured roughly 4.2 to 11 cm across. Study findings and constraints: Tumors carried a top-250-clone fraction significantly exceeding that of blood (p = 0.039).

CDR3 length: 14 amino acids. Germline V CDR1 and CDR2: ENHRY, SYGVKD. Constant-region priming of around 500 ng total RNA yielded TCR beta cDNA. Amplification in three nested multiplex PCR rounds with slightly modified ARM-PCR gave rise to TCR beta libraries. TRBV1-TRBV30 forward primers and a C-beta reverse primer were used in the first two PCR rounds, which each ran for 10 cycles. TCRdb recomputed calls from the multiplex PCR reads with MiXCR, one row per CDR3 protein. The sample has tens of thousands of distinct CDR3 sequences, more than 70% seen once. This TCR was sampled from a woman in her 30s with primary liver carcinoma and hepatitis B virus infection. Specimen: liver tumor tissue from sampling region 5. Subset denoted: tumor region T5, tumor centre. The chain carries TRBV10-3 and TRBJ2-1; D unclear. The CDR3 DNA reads TGTGCCGTCAGTCCCACGGCGATCCGGAATGATCAGTTCTTC. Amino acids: CAVSPTAIRNDQFF.